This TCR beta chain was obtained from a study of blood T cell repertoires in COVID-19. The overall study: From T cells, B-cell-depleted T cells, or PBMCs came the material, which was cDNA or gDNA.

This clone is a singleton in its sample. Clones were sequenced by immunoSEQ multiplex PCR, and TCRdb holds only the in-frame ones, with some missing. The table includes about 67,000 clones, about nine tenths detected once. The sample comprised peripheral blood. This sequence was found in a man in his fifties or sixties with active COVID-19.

The DNA of the CDR3 is TGTGCCAGTAGTATTCGGTCTGGGGCAGGGGGAACTGAAGCTTTCTTT. This sequence encodes CASSIRSGAGGTEAFF. The rearrangement links TRBV19 to TRBJ1-1; 7 bases match TRBD1. Germline CDR1 LNHDA, CDR2 SQIVND (reference sequence). CDR3 length: 16 residues. V was clipped by 3 bases and J by 5 bases; unmatched bases: 12.